Below are 5 T cell receptor beta chains sequenced from a single sample in a study of cytomegalovirus exposure and HLA in healthy donors. The PCR employed 60 Vbeta primers together with 13 Jbeta primers. Profiling relied on immunoSEQ multiplex PCR, and the TCRdb table lists in-frame clones only, not all of them. The sample includes about 140,000 clones, over 65% of them seen just once. The sequencing sample was made of PBMCs. The receptors shown here come from a female donor in good health and CMV-seronegative.

V is TRBV5-1 and J is TRBJ2-7; TRBD1 is a possible D gene (5 bases). CDR3 length: 14 amino acids. Germline CDR1 reads SGHRS; CDR2 reads YFSETQ. Deletions cut 2 bases from V and 5 bases from J, with 14 bases between. The CDR3 bases are TGCGCCAGCAGCTTTACAGGCCAAGGCGACGAGCAGTACTTC. It yields the protein CASSFTGQGDEQYF.

This clone was counted ten times or more. The gene calls are TRBV7-2 and TRBJ1-1; D is unresolved. Looked up from germline, CDR1 is SGHTA and CDR2 is FQGNSA. This CDR3 spans 14 amino acids. Trimming took 2 bases from V and 2 from J, leaving 9 bases between them. This chain's CDR3 is CASSLMGTNTEAFF. The CDR3 DNA reads as TGTGCCAGCAGCTTAATGGGCACCAACACTGAAGCTTTCTTT.

The chain employs TRBV15 and TRBJ2-1, with 9 bases matching TRBD2. Germline V gene sequence: CDR1 LNHNV, CDR2 YYDKDF (reference sequence). V shed 3 bases, J shed 3 bases, and the junction held 3 bases outside the gene matches. The CDR3 sequence is 15 residues long. CDR3 sequence (DNA): TGTGCCACCAGCAGTCTAGCGGGGAACTACAATGAGCAGTTCTTC. Its translation is CATSSLAGNYNEQFF.

The chain uses TRBV5-1 and TRBJ1-2; D is unresolved. Trimming left V 2 bases short and J 8 bases short, with 22 bases between. The germline CDR1 and CDR2 sequences are SGHRS and YFSETQ. The CDR3 is 16 amino acids. CDR3 in amino acids: CASSLFLKASLTGYTF. Written as DNA, the CDR3 is TGCGCCAGCAGCTTATTCCTGAAGGCTAGTCTTACGGGCTACACCTTC. Full variable domain (outside the CDR3, taken from reference TRBV5-1 and TRBJ1-2): KAGVTQTPRYLIKTRGQQVTLSCSPISGHRSVSWYQQTPGQGLQFLFEYFSETQRNKGNFPGRFSGRQFSNSRSEMNVSTLELGDSALYLCASSLFLKASLTGYTFGSGTRLTVV.

The chain employs TRBV19 and TRBJ1-3, with TRBD1 matching 7 bases. Looked up from germline, CDR1 is LNHDA and CDR2 is SQIVND (reference sequence). V shed 4 bases, J shed 0 bases, and the junction held 6 bases outside the gene matches. CDR3 length: 16 amino acids. The CDR3 loop is CASSTRGQGSGNTIYF. CDR3 bases: TGTGCCAGTAGTACAAGGGGGCAGGGCTCTGGAAACACCATATATTTT.